Below, 15 T cell receptor beta chains from the same sample are listed, as sequenced in a study of blood T cell repertoires in COVID-19. This table comes from immunoSEQ multiplex PCR, and its TCRdb copy is limited to in-frame clones, with some not included. The sample lists 100,000 or so clones, around 90% occurring once. Sequenced input: peripheral blood. These receptor sequences come from a woman aged 45-65 years with COVID-19, enrolled during active disease.

V is TRBV24-1 and J is TRBJ2-2; 8 bases fit TRBD1. The germline V gene has CDR1 KGHDR and CDR2 SFDVKD. The CDR3 has 17 amino acids. The ends lost 3 bases at V and 3 bases at J; junction bases unmatched: 8. The CDR3: CATSDPNRGRHTGELFF. The CDR3 nucleotides read TGTGCCACCAGTGATCCTAACAGGGGGAGACACACCGGGGAGCTGTTTTTT.

CDR3: CASSKLEDRGYQPQHF. The CDR3 DNA reads as TGTGCCAGCAGCAAATTAGAGGACAGGGGGTATCAGCCCCAGCATTTT. The V gene is TRBV21-1, the J gene TRBJ1-5; the table names TRBD1, a call not compared with the DNA. TRBV21-1 is a recognized pseudogene. The CDR3 totals 16 residues.

The chain links TRBV6-5 to TRBJ2-3; maybe TRBD2 (6 bases). The germline V gene has CDR1 MNHEY and CDR2 SVGAGI. Trimming took 7 bases from V and 2 from J, leaving 16 bases between them. This CDR3 has 15 amino acids. Here the CDR3 reads CASTGAGGNTDTQYF. CDR3 bases: TGTGCCAGCACCGGCGCCGGGGGAAACACAGATACGCAGTATTTT.

The chain joins TRBV28 to TRBJ1-5, with a weak D call TRBD1 (5 bases). Deletions cut 1 base from V and 1 base from J, with 11 bases between. Germline assignment: CDR1 MDHEN and CDR2 SYDVKM. CDR3 length equals 16 residues. Here the CDR3 DNA reads TGTGCCAGCAGTTTATTCGGGGGGTTGAGCAATCAGCCCCAGCATTTT. It specifies CASSLFGGLSNQPQHF. Using reference TRBV28 and TRBJ1-5 for the parts outside the CDR3, the full variable domain is DVKVTQSSRYLVKRTGEKVFLECVQDMDHENMFWYRQDPGLGLRLIYFSYDVKMKEKGDIPEGYSVSREKKERFSLILESASTNQTSMYLCASSLFGGLSNQPQHFGDGTRLSIL.

The genes are TRBV27 and TRBJ2-7; no firm D call. The V gene's germline CDR1 is MNHEY and CDR2 SMNVEV (reference sequence). Trimming shortened V by 8 bases and J by 6 bases, and 11 bases separated the two germline ends. This CDR3 spans 11 amino acids. This chain's CDR3 is CASGRFIEQYF. The DNA for the CDR3 is TGTGCCAGCGGGCGTTTCATCGAGCAGTACTTC.

The rearrangement links TRBV27 to TRBJ1-5; a weak D match, TRBD1 (6 bases). Germline CDR1 is MNHEY and CDR2 is SMNVEV (reference sequence). Between the trimmed V and J ends, which lost 0 bases and 4 bases, there was a span of 13 bases. The length of the CDR3 is 16 residues. In DNA form, the CDR3 reads TGTGCCAGCAGTTTATCCCCACGAGGGGGAAATCAGCCCCAGCATTTT. This sequence encodes CASSLSPRGGNQPQHF.

The V and J genes are TRBV5-6 and TRBJ1-2; the D gene is possibly TRBD1 (6 bases). The CDR3 totals 15 residues. The germline CDR1 and CDR2 sequences are SGHDT and YYEEEE. V was shortened by 5 bases and J by 0 bases, with 14 bases between the two germline ends. The DNA of the CDR3 is TGTGCCAGCAGTCATGGGGACAAATCTAACTATGGCTACACCTTC. Protein product: CASSHGDKSNYGYTF.

This chain joins TRBV4-3 and TRBJ2-2; 10 bases agree with TRBD2. The germline V gene has CDR1 LGHNA and CDR2 YSLEER. Trimming at V came to 0 bases and at J to 2 bases, leaving 6 bases not matched to a gene. The CDR3 runs 18 residues. Written as DNA, the CDR3 is TGCGCCAGCAGCCAAGATCCGCTAGCGGGGGATAACACCGGGGAGCTGTTTTTT. Residues: CASSQDPLAGDNTGELFF.

The V call is TRBV12-3 or TRBV12-4, the J call TRBJ1-2; TRBD1 matches 9 bases. The CDR3 totals 13 residues. V shed 5 bases and J 8 bases; nucleotides not matched to a gene: 6. The CDR3 protein is CASSMDRGGGYTF. The CDR3 bases are TGTGCCAGCAGTATGGACAGGGGAGGCGGCTACACCTTC.

The chain is built from TRBV24-1 and TRBJ1-5; 7 bases align to TRBD1. Germline V CDR1 and CDR2: KGHDR, SFDVKD. The CDR3 sequence is 14 residues long. V dropped 7 bases and J dropped 4; count of bases not matched to a gene: 6. The CDR3 sequence is CATSGQGENQPQHF. The CDR3 region has the DNA TGTGCCACCAGCGGGCAGGGGGAAAATCAGCCCCAGCATTTT.

As concerns this clone: Germline is not matched at one junction end, which may reflect a read error. This sequence joins TRBV28 and TRBJ2-7, with 9 bases aligning to TRBD2. In germline, CDR1 is MDHEN, CDR2 SYDVKM. The CDR3 contains 12 residues. The CDR3 loop reads CASGVPGLALNF. The CDR3 nucleotides read TGTGCCAGCGGAGTTCCGGGACTAGCTCTGAACTTC.

This clone has more than one count but fewer than ten. The V gene is TRBV5-1, the J gene TRBJ2-2, with 7 bases identical to TRBD2. The V segment lost 4 bases and the J segment 6 bases; nucleotides outside the gene matches: 6. Germline lookup yields CDR1 SGHRS and CDR2 YFSETQ. This CDR3 contains 14 residues. The CDR3 DNA follows: TGCGCCAGCAGCCGGGGGGACGGGGCCGGGGAGCTGTTTTTT. This codes for CASSRGDGAGELFF.

This rearrangement joins TRBV4-3 to TRBJ2-7; D perhaps matches TRBD2 (7 bases). The germline V gene has CDR1 LGHNA and CDR2 YSLEER. The germline V and J ends were trimmed by 0 bases and 4 bases, with 13 bases remaining between them. This CDR3 contains 15 residues. The CDR3 sequence is CASSQDWGGLYEQYF. The CDR3 DNA reads as TGCGCCAGCAGCCAAGATTGGGGGGGGCTGTACGAGCAGTACTTC.

This chain links TRBV6-5 with TRBJ2-2; 8 bases align to TRBD1. V trimming: 6 bases; J trimming: 3 bases; junction bases outside the gene matches: 3. This CDR3 contains 14 residues. Germline values: CDR1 MNHEY, CDR2 SVGAGI. The CDR3 DNA follows: TGTGCCAGCAGGACGACAGGGGACACCGGGGAGCTGTTTTTT. It specifies CASRTTGDTGELFF.

The chain employs TRBV11-3 and TRBJ2-5; D is ambiguous. Germline lookup yields CDR1 SGHNT and CDR2 YENEEA. The CDR3 covers 14 residues. The germline V and J ends were trimmed by 1 base and 1 base, with 7 bases remaining between them. CDR3 sequence (DNA): TGTGCCAGCAGCTTAGGGCAGGCCCAAGAGACCCAGTACTTC. It is translated as CASSLGQAQETQYF.